This is a list of T cell receptor beta chains from one sample in a study of T cells in Graves' hyperthyroidism and ophthalmopathy. Each CDR3 protein is one row after TCRdb ran MiXCR on the multiplex PCR reads. The data show more than 300,000 distinct CDR3 sequences, about 14% seen once. What was sequenced was blood. All receptors come from a woman aged 55-75 years with Graves' hyperthyroidism. Each CDR3 is given with its conserved first and last residue. The D gene is left open where the match is weak. Some rows mark clone size as missing; the rest say once, few, many or name a class of expanded clone.

TRBD1	few	TRBV5-4	TRBJ2-1	TGTGCCAGCAGCCGAAACAGGGGCCGCGGTAATGAGCAGTTCTTC	CASSRNRGRGNEQFF
-	many	TRBV6-5	TRBJ1-4	TGTGCCAGCAGTTACTCGTCGTCTCCTTCGGAAAAACTGTTTTTT	CASSYSSSPSEKLFF
TRBD2	few	TRBV6-1	TRBJ2-2	TGTGCCAGCAGTGTACAACTAGCGGGAGGGAGCGGGGAGCTGTTTTTT	CASSVQLAGGSGELFF
TRBD2	-	TRBV7-9	TRBJ2-5	TGTGCCAGCAGGCCGGGAGGGCCTTTTGAGACCCAGTACTTC	CASRPGGPFETQYF
-	many	TRBV7-3	TRBJ1-1	TGTGCCAGCAGCACTCACCCCTTGAACACTGAAGCTTTCTTT	CASSTHPLNTEAFF
-	once	TRBV27	TRBJ2-3	TGTGCCATTTCGGATCTTGGACACCCTTCGGTCCTTGATACGCAGTATTTT	CAISDLGHPSVLDTQYF
-	few	TRBV5-5	TRBJ2-7	TGTGCCAGCAGCTTTCTTGCGGGACCGTCCTACGAGCAGTACTTC	CASSFLAGPSYEQYF
TRBD1	few	TRBV27	TRBJ1-2	TGTGCCAGCAGTTTGGGGGACAGGGAGGCGGGCTACACCTTC	CASSLGDREAGYTF
-	many	TRBV20-1	TRBJ1-2	TGCAGTGCTAGGGAAGGTACGGCAGGATTCTATGGCTACACCTTC	CSAREGTAGFYGYTF
-	many	TRBV12-5	TRBJ2-1	TGTGCTAGTGGTTTGCAGGCGGGACATGAGCAGTTCTTC	CASGLQAGHEQFF
-	few	TRBV30	TRBJ1-5	TGTGCCTGGAGTAAAGGGGACAATCAGCCCCAGCATTTT	CAWSKGDNQPQHF
-	many	TRBV7-3	TRBJ2-7	TGTGCCAGCAGCCCAGGACCTCTGGGGGAGCAGTACTTC	CASSPGPLGEQYF
-	many	TRBV2	TRBJ2-3	TGTGCCAGCAGTGAGGTATCCTGGTCCACAGATACGCAGTATTTT	CASSEVSWSTDTQYF
-	many	TRBV30	TRBJ1-5	TGTGCCTGGAGTCACTCGGTGGGGGAGGGTGGTCAGCCCCAGCATTTT	CAWSHSVGEGGQPQHF
TRBD1	many	TRBV7-6	TRBJ2-5	TGTGCCAGCAGCTTAGTCGGGACAGGGCTCCAAGAGACCCAGTACTTC	CASSLVGTGLQETQYF